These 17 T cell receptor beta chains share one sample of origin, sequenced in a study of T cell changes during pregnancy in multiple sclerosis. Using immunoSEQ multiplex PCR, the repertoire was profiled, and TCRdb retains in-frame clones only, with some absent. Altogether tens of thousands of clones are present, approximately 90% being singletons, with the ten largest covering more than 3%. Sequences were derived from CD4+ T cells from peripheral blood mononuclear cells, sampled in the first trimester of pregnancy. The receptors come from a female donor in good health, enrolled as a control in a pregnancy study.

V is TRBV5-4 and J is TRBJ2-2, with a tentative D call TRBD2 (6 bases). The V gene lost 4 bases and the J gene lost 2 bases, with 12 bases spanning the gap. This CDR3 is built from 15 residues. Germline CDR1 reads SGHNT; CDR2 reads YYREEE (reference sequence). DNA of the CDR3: TGTGCCAGCAGCGCCGCGGGGACTAACACCGGGGAGCTGTTTTTT. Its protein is CASSAAGTNTGELFF. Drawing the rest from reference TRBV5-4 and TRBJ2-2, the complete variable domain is ETGVTQSPTHLIKTRGQQVTLRCSSQSGHNTVSWYQQALGQGPQFIFQYYREEENGRGNFPPRFSGLQFPNYSSELNVNALELDDSALYLCASSAAGTNTGELFFGEGSRLTVL.

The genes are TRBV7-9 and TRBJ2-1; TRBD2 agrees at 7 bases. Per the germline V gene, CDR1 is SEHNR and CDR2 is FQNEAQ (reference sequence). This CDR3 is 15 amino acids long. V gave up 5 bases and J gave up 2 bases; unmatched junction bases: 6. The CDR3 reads CASSPTSLAYNEQFF. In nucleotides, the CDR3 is TGTGCCAGCAGCCCGACTAGCCTCGCCTACAATGAGCAGTTCTTC.

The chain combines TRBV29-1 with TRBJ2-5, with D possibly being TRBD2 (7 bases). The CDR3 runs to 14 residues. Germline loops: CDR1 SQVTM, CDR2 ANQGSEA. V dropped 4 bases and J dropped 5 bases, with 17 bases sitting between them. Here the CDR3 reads CSVGRGGAYETQYF. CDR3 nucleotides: TGCAGCGTTGGAAGGGGGGGGGCCTACGAGACCCAGTACTTC.

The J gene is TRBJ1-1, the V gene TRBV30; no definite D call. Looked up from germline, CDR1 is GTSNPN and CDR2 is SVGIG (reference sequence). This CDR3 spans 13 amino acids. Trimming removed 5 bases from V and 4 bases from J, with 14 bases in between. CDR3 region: CAWAVATGTEAFF. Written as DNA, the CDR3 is TGTGCCTGGGCTGTTGCCACGGGCACTGAAGCTTTCTTT.

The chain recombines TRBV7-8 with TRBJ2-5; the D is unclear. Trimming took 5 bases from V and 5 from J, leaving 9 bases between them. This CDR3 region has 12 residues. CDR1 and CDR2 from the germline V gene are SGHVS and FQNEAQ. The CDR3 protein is CASSANRETQYF. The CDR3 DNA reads TGTGCCAGCAGCGCCAATCGGGAGACCCAGTACTTC. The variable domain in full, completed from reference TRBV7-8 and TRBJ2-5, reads GAGVSQSPRYKVAKRGQDVALRCDPISGHVSLFWYQQALGQGPEFLTYFQNEAQLDKSGLPSDRFFAERPEGSVSTLKIQRTQQEDSAVYLCASSANRETQYFGPGTRLLVL.

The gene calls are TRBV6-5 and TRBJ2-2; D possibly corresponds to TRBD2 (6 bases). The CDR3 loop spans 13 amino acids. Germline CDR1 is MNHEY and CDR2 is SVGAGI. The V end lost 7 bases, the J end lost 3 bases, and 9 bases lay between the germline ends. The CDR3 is CASTTSYTGELFF. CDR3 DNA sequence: TGTGCCAGCACCACTAGCTACACCGGGGAGCTGTTTTTT.

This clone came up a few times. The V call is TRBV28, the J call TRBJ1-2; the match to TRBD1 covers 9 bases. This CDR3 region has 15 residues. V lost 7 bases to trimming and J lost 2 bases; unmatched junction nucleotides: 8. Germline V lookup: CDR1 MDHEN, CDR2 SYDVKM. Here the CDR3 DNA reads TGTGCCAGCAACGTCCCGGGACAGGGAAACTATGGCTACACCTTC. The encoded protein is CASNVPGQGNYGYTF.

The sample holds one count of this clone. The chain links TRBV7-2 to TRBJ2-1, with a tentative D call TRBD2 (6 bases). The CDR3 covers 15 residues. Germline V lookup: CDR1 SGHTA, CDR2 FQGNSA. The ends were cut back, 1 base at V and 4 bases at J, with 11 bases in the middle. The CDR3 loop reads CASSLGRGVYNEQFF. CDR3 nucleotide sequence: TGTGCCAGCAGCTTAGGGCGGGGAGTATACAATGAGCAGTTCTTC.

The CDR3: CASSRQRPGNSEKLFF. CDR3 bases: TGTGCCAGCTCACGACAACGCCCGGGAAATAGTGAAAAACTGTTTTTT. The V call is TRBV18, the J call TRBJ1-4, with D unresolved. Trimming pared 4 bases from V and 7 bases from J, leaving 19 bases between. There are 16 residues in the CDR3. Germline CDR1 reads KGHSH; CDR2 reads LQKENI.

CDR3 protein: CASSLEASGGGSNEQFF. The CDR3 bases are TGTGCCAGCAGCTTGGAGGCTAGCGGGGGCGGATCCAATGAGCAGTTCTTC. The chain joins TRBV5-4 to TRBJ2-1; 10 nucleotides line up with TRBD2. V lost 0 bases and J lost 6; bases outside the gene matches: 9. Looked up from germline, CDR1 is SGHNT and CDR2 is YYREEE (reference sequence). The CDR3 sequence is 17 residues long.

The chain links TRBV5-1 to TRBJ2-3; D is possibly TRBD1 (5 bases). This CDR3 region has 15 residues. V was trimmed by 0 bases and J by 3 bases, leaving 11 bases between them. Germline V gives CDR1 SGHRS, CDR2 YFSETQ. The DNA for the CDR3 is TGCGCCAGCAGCTTGGAGGGGCGCAGAACAGATACGCAGTATTTT. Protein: CASSLEGRRTDTQYF.

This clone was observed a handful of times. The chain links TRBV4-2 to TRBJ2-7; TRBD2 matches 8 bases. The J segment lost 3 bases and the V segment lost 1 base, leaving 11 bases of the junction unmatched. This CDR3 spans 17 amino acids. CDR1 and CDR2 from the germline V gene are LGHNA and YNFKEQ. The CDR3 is CASSQVLGIAGNYEQYF. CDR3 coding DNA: TGTGCCAGCAGCCAAGTTTTAGGGATAGCGGGAAACTACGAGCAGTACTTC.

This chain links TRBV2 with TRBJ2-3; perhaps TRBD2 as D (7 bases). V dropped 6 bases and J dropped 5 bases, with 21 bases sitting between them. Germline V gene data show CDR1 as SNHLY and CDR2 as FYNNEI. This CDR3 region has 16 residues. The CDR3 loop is CASSPMWGGSLDTQYF. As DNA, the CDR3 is TGTGCCAGCAGCCCCATGTGGGGGGGCTCTTTAGATACGCAGTATTTT.

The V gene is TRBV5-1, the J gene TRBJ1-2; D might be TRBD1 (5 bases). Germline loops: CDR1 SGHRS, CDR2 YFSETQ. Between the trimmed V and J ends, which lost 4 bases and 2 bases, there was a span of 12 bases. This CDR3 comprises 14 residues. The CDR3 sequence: CASSRQPPNYGYTF. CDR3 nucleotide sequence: TGCGCCAGCAGCAGACAGCCTCCAAACTATGGCTACACCTTC.

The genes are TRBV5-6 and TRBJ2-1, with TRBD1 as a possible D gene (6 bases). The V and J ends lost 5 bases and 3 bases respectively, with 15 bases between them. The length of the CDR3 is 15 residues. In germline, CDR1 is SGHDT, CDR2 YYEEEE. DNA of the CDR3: TGTGCCAGCAGTTCGAGGGGCAGGGGCTACAATGAGCAGTTCTTC. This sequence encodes CASSSRGRGYNEQFF.

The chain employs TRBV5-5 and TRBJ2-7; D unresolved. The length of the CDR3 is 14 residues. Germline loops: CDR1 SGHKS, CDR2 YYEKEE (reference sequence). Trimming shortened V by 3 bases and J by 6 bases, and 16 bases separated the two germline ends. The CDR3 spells CASSWAPSYPEQYF. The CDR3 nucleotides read TGTGCCAGCAGCTGGGCGCCAAGTTATCCCGAGCAGTACTTC.

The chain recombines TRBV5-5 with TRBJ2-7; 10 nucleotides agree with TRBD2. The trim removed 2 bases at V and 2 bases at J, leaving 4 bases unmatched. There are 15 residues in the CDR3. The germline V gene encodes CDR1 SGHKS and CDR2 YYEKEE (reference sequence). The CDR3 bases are TGTGCCAGCAGCTTCCGTCTAGCGGGGGCCTACGAGCAGTACTTC. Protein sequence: CASSFRLAGAYEQYF.